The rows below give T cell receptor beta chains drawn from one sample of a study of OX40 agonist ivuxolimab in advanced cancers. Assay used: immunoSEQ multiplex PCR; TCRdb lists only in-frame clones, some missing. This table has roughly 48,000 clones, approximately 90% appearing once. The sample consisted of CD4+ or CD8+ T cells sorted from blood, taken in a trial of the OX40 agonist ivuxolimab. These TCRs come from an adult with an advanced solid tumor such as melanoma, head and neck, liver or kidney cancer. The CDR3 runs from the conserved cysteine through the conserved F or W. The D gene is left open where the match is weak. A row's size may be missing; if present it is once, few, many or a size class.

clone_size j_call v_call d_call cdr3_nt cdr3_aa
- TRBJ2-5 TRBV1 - TGCACCAGCAGCCAAGAACGGGGTAGGGCGGTCCAAGAGACCCAGTACTTC CTSSQERGRAVQETQYF
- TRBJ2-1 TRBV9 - TGTGCCAGCAGCGTAGAGCCCAACCTGAACAATGAGCAGTTCTTC CASSVEPNLNNEQFF
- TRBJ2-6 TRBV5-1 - TGCGCCAGCGCCCTACAGTCGGGTTTAGCCTCTGGGGCCAACGTCCTGACTTTC CASALQSGLASGANVLTF
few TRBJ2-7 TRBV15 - TGTGCCACCAGCAGTCCTACGACACAACCCCGTCCTTACGAGCAGTACTTC CATSSPTTQPRPYEQYF
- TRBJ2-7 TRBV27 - TGTGCCAGCAGTTTATCGGTGGGGACCTACTCCTACGAGCAGTACTTC CASSLSVGTYSYEQYF
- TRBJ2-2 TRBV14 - TGTGCCAGCAGCCCGGAGCCCCACGGGGAGCTGTTTTTT CASSPEPHGELFF
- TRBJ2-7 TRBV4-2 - TGTGCCAGCAGCGAAGAGGAAGGGATGAACTACGAGCAGTACTTC CASSEEEGMNYEQYF
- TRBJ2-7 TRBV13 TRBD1 TGTGCCAGCAGCTTGGGACAGGGGGCAGGCGAGCAGTACTTC CASSLGQGAGEQYF
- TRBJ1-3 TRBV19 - TGTGCCAGTAGTCCAAACGACAGGACTCGATCTGGAAACACCATATATTTT CASSPNDRTRSGNTIYF
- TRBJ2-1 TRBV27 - TGTGCCAGTCACACCTCCCTCCAGGGGCAGTTCTTC CASHTSLQGQFF
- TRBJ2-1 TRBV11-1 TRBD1 TGTGCCAGCAGCGGACAGGTATTGGTCCATTTCCCCGAGCAGTTCTTC CASSGQVLVHFPEQFF
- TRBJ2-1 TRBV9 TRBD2 TGTGCCAGCAGCGTAACCTCCCTAGCGGGGAGCTCCTACAATGAGCAGTTCTTC CASSVTSLAGSSYNEQFF
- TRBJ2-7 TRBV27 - TGTGCCAGCAGTTTATCGGCGGGGACGTTTCCCTACGAGCAGTACTTC CASSLSAGTFPYEQYF
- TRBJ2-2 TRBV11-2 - TGTGCCAGCAGCTGGACATCCGGGGAGCTGTTTTTT CASSWTSGELFF
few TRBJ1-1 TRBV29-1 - TGCAGCGCGGGGGTTGAAGCTTTCTTT CSAGVEAFF
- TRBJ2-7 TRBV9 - TGTGCCAGCAGCACCGACCCGACGGGGTTCTACGAGCAGTACTTC CASSTDPTGFYEQYF
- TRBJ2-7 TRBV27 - TGTGCCAGCAGTTTAGAGCACACAAACTCCTACGAGCAGTACTTC CASSLEHTNSYEQYF
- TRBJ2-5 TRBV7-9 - TGTGCCAGCAAAACTTGGGAGACCCAGTACTTC CASKTWETQYF
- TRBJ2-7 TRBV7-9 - TGTGCCAGCAGCTTTGAGCGGAGCTACGAGCAGTACTTC CASSFERSYEQYF
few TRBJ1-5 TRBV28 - TGTGCCAGCAGCTCCATTTTTGGGGGATCAGGGTTTCCCCAGCATTTT CASSSIFGGSGFPQHF
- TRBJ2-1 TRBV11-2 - TGTGCCAGCAGCTTAGTGGGACAAACAGGGTCCAATGAGCAGTTCTTC CASSLVGQTGSNEQFF
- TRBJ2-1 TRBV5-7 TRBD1 TGTGCCAGCAGCCCGAAACAGGGGGCGTTGGTCTACAATGAGCAGTTCTTC CASSPKQGALVYNEQFF
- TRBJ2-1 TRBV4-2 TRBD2 TGTGCCAGCAGCCAAGATTCGGGGGGGCCGAATGAGCAGTTCTTC CASSQDSGGPNEQFF
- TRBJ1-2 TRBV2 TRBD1 TGTGCCAGCATGGACAGGGGGGAAAACTATGGCTACACCTTC CASMDRGENYGYTF
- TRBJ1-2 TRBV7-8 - TGTGCCAGCAGCTCGGGTGAGGGTTGGTATGGCTACACCTTC CASSSGEGWYGYTF
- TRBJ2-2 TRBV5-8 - TGTGCCAGCAGCTTGGGTCCAGGGGAGCTGTTTTTT CASSLGPGELFF
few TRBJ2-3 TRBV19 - TGTGCCAGTAGTTACGGCCGAGACACGCAGTATTTT CASSYGRDTQYF
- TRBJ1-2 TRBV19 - TGTGCCAGTAGTGCGAGACAGGACGCCTCGGGGGGCTACACCTTC CASSARQDASGGYTF
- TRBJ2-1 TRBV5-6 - TGTGCCAGCAGCTTGCAGGTCCCGGGGGATGAGCAGTTCTTC CASSLQVPGDEQFF
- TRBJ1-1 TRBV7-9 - TGTGCCAGCAGCGATTCGGCCTTGAACACTGAAGCTTTCTTT CASSDSALNTEAFF